A single sample gave rise to the 30 T cell receptor beta chains below, sequenced in a study of response to subunit inactivated influenza vaccine. MiXCR was run by TCRdb on the RT-PCR reads, yielding one entry per CDR3 protein. This sample yields a few hundred thousand distinct CDR3 sequences, of which less than 15% are seen a single time; over 8.5% belongs to the top ten. The starting material was PBMCs from blood, obtained 11 to 12 days after vaccination. The receptors were sampled from a man aged 45-65 years who received an inactivated influenza vaccine.

The table lists this clonotype with a few counts. V usage is TRBV7-2 and J usage is TRBJ2-7; D is undetermined. The V end lost 4 bases, the J end lost 0 bases, and 10 bases lay between the germline ends. The CDR3 has 14 residues. Germline V gene data show CDR1 as SGHTA and CDR2 as FQGNSA. The CDR3 spells CASSYSGVSYEQYF. The CDR3 DNA is TGTGCCAGCAGCTACAGTGGGGTCTCCTACGAGCAGTACTTC.

The table lists this clonotype with many counts. The chain combines TRBV5-1 with TRBJ1-2, with 10 bases that match TRBD1. CDR1 SGHRS and CDR2 YFSETQ come from the germline V gene. The CDR3 extends over 14 amino acids. J gave up 8 bases and V 0 bases, and 4 bases lay outside the gene matches. The CDR3 is CASSLAGTGDGYTF. The DNA for the CDR3 is TGCGCCAGCAGCTTGGCCGGGACAGGGGACGGCTACACCTTC.

Ten or more counts support this clonotype. The rearrangement joins TRBV12-3 or TRBV12-4 to TRBJ2-1; 7 nucleotides align to TRBD2. V was pared by 5 bases and J by 7 bases, with 8 bases of the junction left unmatched. This CDR3 has 14 amino acids. The CDR3 coding sequence is TGTGCCAGCAGTCGGGACTACCCTGGGAATGAGCAGTTCTTC. This encodes CASSRDYPGNEQFF.

The chain has TRBV5-6 and TRBJ1-5; TRBD1 might be the D (5 bases). The length of the CDR3 is 15 residues. Germline V gene sequence: CDR1 SGHDT, CDR2 YYEEEE. V lost 0 bases and J lost 10, with 17 bases in between. In nucleotides, the CDR3 is TGTGCCAGCAGCTTGGCCGGGACTCCTGATCGACCCCAGCATTTT. The encoded protein is CASSLAGTPDRPQHF.

There are many counts of this clonotype. The J gene is TRBJ2-7, the V gene TRBV27, with D uncertain. The CDR3 is made up of 13 amino acids. Germline CDR1 reads MNHEY; CDR2 reads SMNVEV (reference sequence). V lost 2 bases and J lost 1, with 6 bases in between. CDR3 DNA: TGTGCCAGCAGTTTACGGGCATCCTACGAGCAGTACTTC. This sequence encodes CASSLRASYEQYF.

This sequence joins TRBV24-1 and TRBJ2-1; a weak D match, TRBD1 (6 bases). With 5 bases removed from V and 13 bases from J, the gap between germline ends came to 14 bases. Looked up from germline, CDR1 is KGHDR and CDR2 is SFDVKD. CDR3 length: 12 residues. The chain's CDR3 is CATSAVGQIQFF. The CDR3 coding sequence is TGTGCCACCAGTGCCGTCGGACAGATTCAGTTCTTC.

The rearrangement joins TRBV6-5 to TRBJ2-7; D is perhaps TRBD2 (5 bases). V lost 2 bases and J 7 bases, leaving 15 bases between the germline ends. This CDR3 has 14 amino acids. Looked up from germline, CDR1 is MNHEY and CDR2 is SVGAGI. The CDR3 nucleotides are TGTGCCAGCAGTTACCGGGATACGTCGGGTGAGCAGTACTTC. Its translation is CASSYRDTSGEQYF.

The V and J genes are TRBV12-3 or TRBV12-4 and TRBJ2-7; 9 bases map to TRBD2. Trimming took 6 bases from V and 0 from J; bases not matched to a gene: 3. This CDR3 has 14 amino acids. This chain's CDR3 is CASRSGRFSYEQYF. The DNA for the CDR3 is TGTGCCAGCAGAAGCGGGAGGTTCTCCTACGAGCAGTACTTC.

The V gene is TRBV4-3, the J gene TRBJ1-2; D call uncertain. The germline gives CDR1 LGHNA, CDR2 YSLEER. The CDR3 loop spans 14 amino acids. V was shortened by 0 bases and J by 3 bases, with 8 bases between the two germline ends. The CDR3 sequence: CASSQDLSYYGYTF. The CDR3 DNA reads TGCGCCAGCAGCCAAGATTTGTCCTACTATGGCTACACCTTC.

The V and J genes are TRBV6-2 or TRBV6-3 and TRBJ2-1; D is ambiguous. The V gene lost 0 bases and the J gene lost 9 bases, with 9 bases spanning the gap. The CDR3 has 13 amino acids. The germline CDR1 and CDR2 sequences are MNHEY and SVGEGT. The CDR3 nucleotides read TGTGCCAGCAGTTACTCAGCCGGCGGTGAGCAGTTCTTC. This encodes CASSYSAGGEQFF.

This clonotype was detected many times. The V call is TRBV20-1, the J call TRBJ2-3; 11 bases match TRBD1. CDR1 is DFQATT, CDR2 SNEGSKA, per germline (reference sequence). The J segment lost 3 bases and the V segment lost 4 bases, leaving 6 bases of the junction unmatched. The CDR3 is made up of 15 amino acids. The DNA for the CDR3 is TGCAGTGCTATCAAGGGACAGGGGGTGACAGATACGCAGTATTTT. Translated, it gives CSAIKGQGVTDTQYF.

The V gene is TRBV2, the J gene TRBJ2-2, with D possibly matching TRBD1 (5 bases). CDR3 length equals 13 residues. In germline, CDR1 is SNHLY, CDR2 FYNNEI. Between the trimmed V and J ends, which lost 8 bases and 1 base, there was a span of 8 bases. The CDR3 spells CASGAENTGELFF. The CDR3 nucleotides read TGTGCCAGCGGGGCGGAGAACACCGGGGAGCTGTTTTTT. Filled out from reference TRBV2 and TRBJ2-2, the complete variable domain reads EPEVTQTPSHQVTQMGQEVILRCVPISNHLYFYWYRQILGQKVEFLVSFYNNEISEKSEIFDDQFSVERPDGSNFTLKIRSTKLEDSAMYFCASGAENTGELFFGEGSRLTVL.

The chain employs TRBV11-3 and TRBJ2-2, with 9 bases aligning to TRBD1. The CDR3 totals 17 residues. Germline CDR1 SGHNT, CDR2 YENEEA. The junction had 14 bases not matched to a gene; V was cut back by 5 bases and J by 7 bases. CDR3 DNA: TGTGCCAGCAGCCGAATCACAGGGGGCGCGGGAAACGGGGAGCTGTTTTTT. Translating it yields CASSRITGGAGNGELFF.

This chain connects TRBV11-1 to TRBJ2-3; 7 bases are a match to TRBD2. Germline CDR1 SGHAT, CDR2 FQDESV (reference sequence). The CDR3 is made up of 18 amino acids. With 4 bases clipped from V and 0 bases from J, the junction kept 13 bases outside the gene matches. The CDR3 DNA is TGTGCCAGCAGCTACGAAGAATGGGGGGGTTCCAGCACAGATACGCAGTATTTT. Residues: CASSYEEWGGSSTDTQYF. Drawing the rest from reference TRBV11-1 and TRBJ2-3, the complete variable domain is EAEVAQSPRYKITEKSQAVAFWCDPISGHATLYWYRQILGQGPELLVQFQDESVVDDSQLPKDRFSAERLKGVDSTLKIQPAELGDSAMYLCASSYEEWGGSSTDTQYFGPGTRLTVL.

This clonotype was detected a few times. The chain recombines TRBV29-1 with TRBJ2-1; tentative D call: TRBD2 (6 bases). Germline loops: CDR1 SQVTM, CDR2 ANQGSEA. The V and J ends lost 8 bases and 3 bases respectively, with 17 bases between them. The CDR3 extends over 14 amino acids. The CDR3 loop is CSSPKGLNYNEQFF. DNA for the CDR3: TGCAGCTCTCCTAAGGGACTTAACTACAATGAGCAGTTCTTC.

This clonotype occurred a few times. The genes are TRBV19 and TRBJ1-1; D may be TRBD1 (5 bases). The germline V gene has CDR1 LNHDA and CDR2 SQIVND (reference sequence). The CDR3 runs to 14 residues. The V and J ends lost 1 base and 5 bases respectively, with 11 bases between them. Here the CDR3 reads CASSIGGTLTEAFF. The CDR3, as DNA: TGTGCCAGTAGTATAGGCGGGACGTTGACTGAAGCTTTCTTT.

There are many counts of this clonotype. The rearrangement links TRBV4-2 to TRBJ1-4; D not resolved. The CDR3 loop spans 13 amino acids. The ends were cut back, 4 bases at V and 1 base at J, with 4 bases in the middle. Germline CDR1 and CDR2: LGHNA and YNFKEQ. The CDR3, as DNA: TGTGCCAGCAGCCGCCAAACTAATGAAAAACTGTTTTTT. Residues: CASSRQTNEKLFF.

This clonotype was counted between two and nine times. The chain is built from TRBV29-1 and TRBJ2-7, with TRBD1 matching 10 bases. Germline V gene data show CDR1 as SQVTM and CDR2 as ANQGSEA. CDR3 length: 14 residues. J lost 6 bases, V lost 2 bases, and 7 bases had no gene match. The CDR3 is CSVETGDRGGEQYF. CDR3 DNA: TGCAGCGTTGAAACAGGGGACAGGGGTGGCGAGCAGTACTTC.

This clonotype turned up a few times. The V call is TRBV19, the J call TRBJ2-1; no firm D call. With 6 bases removed from V and 9 bases from J, the gap between germline ends came to 9 bases. The CDR3 has 11 residues. Germline-derived CDR1 and CDR2 are LNHDA and SQIVND (reference sequence). The CDR3 region has the DNA TGTGCCAGTAGGGCGCAGGTTGAGCAGTTCTTC. It encodes CASRAQVEQFF.

The chain is built from TRBV12-3 or TRBV12-4 and TRBJ2-7; 10 nucleotides align to TRBD1. The junction had 5 bases not matched to a gene; V was cut back by 0 bases and J by 6 bases. The CDR3 consists of 15 residues. In nucleotides, the CDR3 is TGTGCCAGCAGTTTAGCGCCGGGGACAGGGGCCGAGCAGTACTTC. It specifies CASSLAPGTGAEQYF.

There are many counts of this clonotype. The rearrangement links TRBV4-3 to TRBJ2-1, with 8 bases lining up with TRBD2. Germline CDR1 is LGHNA and CDR2 is YSLEER. V was pared by 2 bases and J by 6 bases, with 12 bases of the junction left unmatched. This CDR3 has 17 residues. The CDR3 here is CASSQSPGLGGRNEQFF. CDR3 nucleotides: TGCGCCAGCAGCCAAAGTCCGGGACTAGGAGGACGCAATGAGCAGTTCTTC.

This clonotype was detected a few times. V usage is TRBV20-1 and J usage is TRBJ2-2; D is unresolved. Trimming stripped 3 bases from V and 2 bases from J, with 10 bases between. Germline CDR1 and CDR2: DFQATT and SNEGSKA (reference sequence). The CDR3 loop spans 14 amino acids. The CDR3 spells CSASTVANTGELFF. The CDR3 bases are TGCAGTGCTAGCACGGTCGCTAACACCGGGGAGCTGTTTTTT.

This clonotype has more than one count but fewer than ten. The chain has TRBV4-1 and TRBJ1-2, with D perhaps TRBD1 (5 bases). With 1 base removed from V and 4 bases from J, the gap between germline ends came to 16 bases. The CDR3 is made up of 16 amino acids. Germline V CDR1 and CDR2: MGHRA, YSYEKL. The DNA of the CDR3 is TGCGCCAGCAGCCAAGTGTTAAGGGGCAGGAGCTATGGCTACACCTTC. The encoded protein is CASSQVLRGRSYGYTF.

This clonotype was seen a handful of times. The rearrangement uses TRBV12-3 or TRBV12-4 and TRBJ1-2; no clear D. V lost 2 bases, J lost 4 bases, and 11 bases lay in between. The CDR3 loop spans 14 amino acids. CDR3 nucleotides: TGTGCCAGCAGTTTATCGGGGAACGGCTATGGCTACACCTTC. The encoded protein is CASSLSGNGYGYTF.

CDR3 DNA: TGTGCCAGCAGCCTCTACAGTACCTACGAGCAGTACTTC. Translating it yields CASSLYSTYEQYF. V and J are TRBV7-2 and TRBJ2-7; no firm D call. V was trimmed by 5 bases and J by 2 bases, leaving 10 bases between them. Germline V CDR1 and CDR2: SGHTA, FQGNSA. The length of the CDR3 is 13 residues. Variable domain in full (rest from reference TRBV7-2 and TRBJ2-7): GAGVSQSPSNKVTEKGKDVELRCDPISGHTALYWYRQSLGQGLEFLIYFQGNSAPDKSGLPSDRFSAERTGGSVSTLTIQRTQQEDSAVYLCASSLYSTYEQYFGPGTRLTVT.

This chain joins TRBV6-1 and TRBJ1-1; D may be TRBD1 (5 bases). Deletions cut 6 bases from V and 0 bases from J, with 11 bases between. The germline CDR1 and CDR2 sequences are MNHNS and SASEGT. The CDR3 has 14 residues. The CDR3 nucleotides read TGTGCCAGCAGAGAGGGACCGATGAACACTGAAGCTTTCTTT. This translates into CASREGPMNTEAFF.

This clonotype was counted only a few times. The chain has TRBV12-3 or TRBV12-4 and TRBJ2-1, with 7 bases aligning to TRBD2. The V and J ends lost 2 bases and 6 bases, in that order; junction bases with no gene match: 10. The CDR3 covers 16 residues. CDR3 in DNA: TGTGCCAGCAGTTTATCAAGACTAGCATCTCTCAATGAGCAGTTCTTC. This encodes CASSLSRLASLNEQFF.

Ten or more counts support this clonotype. The rearrangement links TRBV27 to TRBJ1-1; a weak D match, TRBD1 (6 bases). Germline V CDR1 and CDR2: MNHEY, SMNVEV (reference sequence). Trimming removed 4 bases at V and 10 bases at J, with 10 bases between. The CDR3 covers 11 residues. CDR3: CASSSNRVAFF. The CDR3 region has the DNA TGTGCCAGCAGTTCAAACAGGGTAGCTTTCTTT.

A single count supports this clonotype. The chain carries TRBV5-1 and TRBJ2-3; 12 positions match TRBD2. The length of the CDR3 is 15 residues. Per the germline V gene, CDR1 is SGHRS and CDR2 is YFSETQ. Germline trimming cut 2 bases from V and 4 bases from J; bases unmatched to any gene: 2. Here the CDR3 reads CASSLWTSGADTQYF. The CDR3 bases are TGCGCCAGCAGCTTATGGACTAGCGGGGCAGATACGCAGTATTTT.

This clonotype has more than one count but fewer than ten. This sequence joins TRBV19 and TRBJ2-7; 8 nucleotides agree with TRBD2. The CDR3 totals 15 residues. V was clipped by 3 bases and J by 1 base; unmatched bases: 5. Germline V gene sequence: CDR1 LNHDA, CDR2 SQIVND (reference sequence). CDR3 residues: CASSIILAGSYEQYF. The DNA of the CDR3 is TGTGCCAGTAGTATCATTCTAGCGGGTTCCTACGAGCAGTACTTC.